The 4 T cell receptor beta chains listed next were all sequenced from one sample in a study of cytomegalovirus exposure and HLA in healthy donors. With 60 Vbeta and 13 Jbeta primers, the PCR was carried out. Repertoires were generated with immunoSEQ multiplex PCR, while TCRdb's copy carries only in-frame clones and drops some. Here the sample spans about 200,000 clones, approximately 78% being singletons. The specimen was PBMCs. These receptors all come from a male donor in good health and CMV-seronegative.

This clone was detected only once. CDR3 sequence reads: CASARGAGGLNEQYF. In DNA, the CDR3 is TGTGCCAGCGCCCGAGGGGCAGGGGGCTTGAACGAGCAGTACTTC. The gene calls are TRBV18 and TRBJ2-7; 8 positions agree with TRBD1. CDR1 and CDR2 from the germline V gene are KGHSH and LQKENI. The CDR3 has 15 residues. Unmatched junction bases numbered 14, after V lost 8 bases and J lost 5 bases. The full variable domain, its missing parts supplied by reference TRBV18 and TRBJ2-7, is NAGVMQNPRHLVRRRGQEARLRCSPMKGHSHVYWYRQLPEEGLKFMVYLQKENIIDESGMPKERFSAEFPKEGPSILRIQQVVRGDSAAYFCASARGAGGLNEQYFGPGTRLTVT.

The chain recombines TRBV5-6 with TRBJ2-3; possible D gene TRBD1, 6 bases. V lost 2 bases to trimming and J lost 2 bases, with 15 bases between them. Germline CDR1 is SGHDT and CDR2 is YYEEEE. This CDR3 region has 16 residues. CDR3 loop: CASSFPQGSSTDTQYF. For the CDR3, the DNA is TGTGCCAGCAGCTTTCCCCAGGGGTCCTCCACAGATACGCAGTATTTT.

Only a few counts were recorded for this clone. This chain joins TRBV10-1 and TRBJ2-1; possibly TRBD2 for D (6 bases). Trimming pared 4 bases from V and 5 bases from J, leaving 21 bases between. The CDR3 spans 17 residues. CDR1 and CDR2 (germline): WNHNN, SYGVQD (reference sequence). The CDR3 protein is CASSADRLGSEDNEQFF. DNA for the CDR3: TGCGCCAGCAGTGCGGATCGACTAGGCTCGGAGGACAATGAGCAGTTCTTC.

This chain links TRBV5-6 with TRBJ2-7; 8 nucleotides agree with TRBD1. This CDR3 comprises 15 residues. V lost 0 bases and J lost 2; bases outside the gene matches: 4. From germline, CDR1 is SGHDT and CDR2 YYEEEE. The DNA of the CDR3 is TGTGCCAGCAGCTTGGGCGACAGGGGCGCCTACGAGCAGTACTTC. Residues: CASSLGDRGAYEQYF.